This record concerns one TCR beta chain sequence. The target of this receptor is not known. Base qualities are not at hand, and no much larger clone is one base apart. At the junction V is shortened by 6 bases and J by 6 bases; bases outside the gene matches: 11. From cysteine to phenylalanine, the CDR3 is 15 amino acids long. CDR3 DNA is the only sequence kept; it has 45 bases, read in frame from the first base. Taken from the germline V gene, the CDR1 and CDR2 loops are SNHLY and FYNNEI. High-throughput TCR beta sequencing profiled peripheral blood CD8+ and CD4+ T cells from healthy donors, Susac syndrome patients and multiple sclerosis patients. Recently defined diagnostic criteria for definite or probable disease were met by the Susac syndrome patients. CD8+ TEMRA cells were enriched by FACS, while bulk CD8+ and CD4+ T cells were purified by magnetic negative isolation. Blood was collected in EDTA tubes and processed within 24 hours, with PBMCs isolated through density gradient centrifugation. PBMCs destined for TCR sequencing were cryopreserved in liquid nitrogen and later thawed in a 37 °C water bath. The sorted or isolated CD4+, CD8+ and CD8+ TEMRA cells reached a purity of at least 90%.

This entry comes from a study of CD8 T cells in Susac syndrome (dated by TCRdb to between 2018 and 2020). Study-wide context: Among the sequenced Susac syndrome patients, over five had clinically active disease and roughly 8 were in clinical remission. At the time of blood withdrawal, Susac syndrome patients were either therapy-naive, taking corticosteroids (with some also receiving IVIg), or on IVIg alone. Whether CD8+ T cell activation and differentiation in Susac syndrome was antigen driven was tested using repertoire sequencing. The study at large found these results: In the CD4+ T cell repertoire of Susac syndrome patients, clonal expansion was not detected. The TCR sequencing and HLA analysis was acknowledged to have included a relatively small number of individuals.

RNA was extracted using the RNeasy kit, and roughly 0.5 to 1 microgram was reverse transcribed with random hexamers. TCR beta CDR3 regions were amplified with the immunoSEQ multiplex PCR assay covering 54 Vbeta and 13 Jbeta segments. Bias from PCR amplification was corrected by using a synthetic template baseline for primer optimization and for computational correction. On the study's bioinformatics: Reads were annotated to V, D and J genes per IMGT and analyzed with immunoSEQ Analyzer, keeping only productive sequences. Clonality was calculated as one minus the Shannon entropy normalized by log2 of the number of productive unique sequences. Public and private clones were assessed among the 100 most prevalent clones of each patient and control. Clones were defined as Susac-specific when absent from the healthy and MS cohorts, from about 970 published viral clones and from other ImmuneACCESS disease sequences. The public reads were reprocessed in TCRdb via fastp at Q25 and MiXCR, keeping in-frame beta chains. Rows merge per CDR3 protein into single entries with the most common DNA and genes. The V and J calls, along with clone size, are taken from TCRdb and not from the paper's own processing. In all, the sample holds roughly 200,000 distinct CDR3 sequences, and roughly 94% of those were seen once. The top ten clones comprise approximately 0.11% of the sample.

The clonotype comes from a human donor with Susac syndrome. The sequence is built from TRBV2 and TRBJ2-1; 7 nucleotides in the junction match TRBD1. The sample consisted of CD4+ T cells from PBMCs. The DNA sequence follows: TGTGCCAGCAGACCTAGCCATGCAGGGGGCAATGAGCAGTTCTTC. It translates to CASRPSHAGGNEQFF.